The 27 T cell receptor beta chains below all came from one sample that was sequenced in a study of shared clonotypes between healthy human individuals (dated by TCRdb to 2020 to 2021). CD8 naive samples were CD45RO-negative cells positively selected for CCR7, giving a CD45RA+CCR7+ population that excluded TemRA cells. Library preparation used the immunoSEQ multiplex PCR assay. The clones in this table, taken by TCRdb from immuneACCESS, are in-frame only. Not every clone is retained; where verified, under half of the shortfall comes from an unresolved V gene, and the cause of the rest is unknown. This sample gives about 2.1 million clones in total; 93% of them show up just once. In total, the top ten clones hold under 2% of the sample. Sequencing input: naive CD8+ T cells from PBMCs. The cell subset or site label corresponds to: CD45RA+CCR7+. The receptors were sampled from a young man in good health. Some clones in this sample may be carry-over from other donors' samples.

This clone was seen only once. The CDR3 protein is CASSMFFGREGADTQYF. The CDR3 region has the DNA TGTGCCAGCAGCATGTTCTTCGGGCGGGAGGGGGCAGATACGCAGTATTTT. This rearrangement joins TRBV9 to TRBJ2-3; 9 bases fit TRBD2. The V and J ends lost 4 bases and 4 bases, in that order; junction bases with no gene match: 13. The germline gives CDR1 SGDLS, CDR2 YYNGEE. This CDR3 is 17 amino acids long.

The rearrangement joins TRBV6-1 to TRBJ2-3; 7 nucleotides line up with TRBD2. CDR1 MNHNS and CDR2 SASEGT come from the germline V gene. V dropped 0 bases and J dropped 2; count of bases not matched to a gene: 5. CDR3 size: 16 residues. This CDR3 reads CASSEARGFATDTQYF. Written as DNA, the CDR3 is TGTGCCAGCAGTGAAGCGCGGGGGTTTGCCACAGATACGCAGTATTTT.

In the case of this clone: Other DNA sequences in this sample translate to the same CDR3. J is TRBJ2-1 and V is TRBV5-1, with D uncertain. CDR3 length: 13 amino acids. V was pared by 0 bases and J by 5 bases, with 6 bases between. Germline CDR1 and CDR2: SGHRS and YFSETQ. DNA of the CDR3: TGCGCCAGCAGCTTGGCGCTAGACAATGAGCAGTTCTTC. Its protein product is CASSLALDNEQFF.

The CDR3 DNA sequence: TGTGCCAGCAGCTTATTTAGCTTAGAGCGGGACTGGTACAATGAGCAGTTCTTC. As protein: CASSLFSLERDWYNEQFF. The chain combines TRBV7-6 with TRBJ2-1, with 7 bases that match TRBD2. V lost 2 bases and J lost 4; bases outside the gene matches: 14. The CDR3 contains 18 residues. Germline loops: CDR1 SGHVS, CDR2 FNYEAQ. Full variable domain (outside the CDR3, taken from reference TRBV7-6 and TRBJ2-1): GAGVSQSPRYKVTKRGQDVALRCDPISGHVSLYWYRQALGQGPEFLTYFNYEAQQDKSGLPNDRFSAERPEGSISTLTIQRTEQRDSAMYRCASSLFSLERDWYNEQFFGPGTRLTVL.

The chain combines TRBV27 with TRBJ2-1, with D perhaps matching TRBD2 (6 bases). The CDR3 runs to 15 residues. Germline values: CDR1 MNHEY, CDR2 SMNVEV (reference sequence). Between the trimmed V and J ends, which lost 0 bases and 7 bases, there was a span of 13 bases. CDR3 sequence (DNA): TGTGCCAGCAGTTTATCGGGGTGGCTAGCGAATGAGCAGTTCTTC. This encodes CASSLSGWLANEQFF.

Remarks on this clone: Other DNA sequences in this sample translate to the same CDR3. The chain has TRBV30 and TRBJ2-1; no definite D call. Germline values: CDR1 GTSNPN, CDR2 SVGIG (reference sequence). This CDR3 has 11 amino acids. V was trimmed by 0 bases and J by 6 bases, leaving 3 bases between them. The CDR3 DNA sequence: TGTGCCTGGAGTGTGGGCAATGAGCAGTTCTTC. The encoded protein is CAWSVGNEQFF. Together with reference TRBV30 and TRBJ2-1, the CDR3 gives the full variable domain: SQTIHQWPATLVQPVGSPLSLECTVEGTSNPNLYWYRQAAGRGLQLLFYSVGIGQISSEVPQNLSASRPQDRQFILSSKKLLLSDSGFYLCAWSVGNEQFFGPGTRLTVL.

CDR3 coding DNA: TGTGCCAGCAGCTTCCTTTGGCGGGAGAGAGGAGAGACCCAGTACTTC. Encoded protein: CASSFLWRERGETQYF. The rearrangement uses TRBV7-2 and TRBJ2-5; 7 bases fit TRBD2. Per germline, CDR1 SGHTA and CDR2 FQGNSA. V shed 3 bases, J shed 4 bases, and the junction held 11 bases outside the gene matches. The CDR3 loop spans 16 amino acids.

The CDR3 DNA sequence: TGTGCCATTCGACTAGCGGGAGCCTACGAGCAGTACTTC. Translation: CAIRLAGAYEQYF. The V gene is TRBV28, the J gene TRBJ2-7; 12 bases match TRBD2. The CDR3 loop spans 13 amino acids. Trimming cost V 10 bases and J 2 bases; bases outside gene matches: 3. Per the germline V gene, CDR1 is MDHEN and CDR2 is SYDVKM.

This chain joins TRBV27 and TRBJ2-7; a weak D match, TRBD1 (6 bases). Germline V gene sequence: CDR1 MNHEY, CDR2 SMNVEV (reference sequence). The CDR3 runs to 14 residues. V was pared by 3 bases and J by 1 base, with 10 bases between. The CDR3 region is CASSFKDSSYEQYF. CDR3 sequence (DNA): TGTGCCAGCAGTTTCAAGGACAGTTCCTACGAGCAGTACTTC.

V gene TRBV10-3 combines with J gene TRBJ1-1; tentative D call: TRBD1 (5 bases). CDR1 ENHRY and CDR2 SYGVKD come from the germline V gene. V gave up 7 bases and J gave up 0 bases, with 9 bases separating them. There are 13 residues in the CDR3. The DNA of the CDR3 is TGTGCCATCAAGTCAGGGATGAACACTGAAGCTTTCTTT. It codes for CAIKSGMNTEAFF.

The rearrangement joins TRBV19 to TRBJ2-1, with D possibly being TRBD2 (5 bases). V dropped 7 bases and J dropped 0 bases, with 13 bases sitting between them. CDR1 and CDR2 (germline): LNHDA, SQIVND (reference sequence). CDR3 length: 15 amino acids. The CDR3 region is CASKEAHSSYNEQFF. Written as DNA, the CDR3 is TGTGCCAGTAAGGAGGCACACAGCTCCTACAATGAGCAGTTCTTC.

The chain joins TRBV2 to TRBJ2-6; 10 bases fit TRBD1. V dropped 3 bases and J dropped 0; count of bases not matched to a gene: 5. This CDR3 region has 18 residues. Looked up from germline, CDR1 is SNHLY and CDR2 is FYNNEI. The CDR3 sequence is CASSDPGTGASGANVLTF. The CDR3 coding sequence is TGTGCCAGCAGTGACCCCGGGACAGGGGCCTCTGGGGCCAACGTCCTGACTTTC.

The genes are TRBV6-1 and TRBJ2-7; D may be TRBD1 (5 bases). Germline CDR1 and CDR2: MNHNS and SASEGT. CDR3 length: 16 amino acids. V was pared by 0 bases and J by 4 bases, with 16 bases between. The CDR3 DNA sequence: TGTGCCAGCAGTGAAGCGGTTTCAGGGTTCGGTTACGAGCAGTACTTC. This gives the protein CASSEAVSGFGYEQYF.

This chain uses TRBV19 with TRBJ1-5; maybe TRBD1 (6 bases). V lost 6 bases to trimming and J lost 7 bases, with 16 bases between them. Germline CDR1 is LNHDA and CDR2 is SQIVND (reference sequence). CDR3 length equals 14 residues. CDR3 nucleotide sequence: TGTGCCAGTAGCCACGGAGGGGGTAACCAGCCCCAGCATTTT. It translates to CASSHGGGNQPQHF.

Concerning this clone: The sample holds other DNA sequences that translate to the same CDR3. V gene TRBV5-4 combines with J gene TRBJ2-7, with 9 nucleotides matching TRBD1. Germline values: CDR1 SGHNT, CDR2 YYREEE (reference sequence). This CDR3 is 14 amino acids long. J was trimmed by 3 bases and V by 3 bases; bases with no gene match: 4. The CDR3 spells CASSSGQGLYEQYF. For the CDR3, the DNA is TGTGCCAGCAGCTCGGGACAGGGACTCTACGAGCAGTACTTC.

J is TRBJ2-1 and V is TRBV5-4, with TRBD2 matching over 15 bases. CDR3 length: 17 residues. Germline loops: CDR1 SGHNT, CDR2 YYREEE (reference sequence). V lost 4 bases to trimming and J lost 8 bases; unmatched junction nucleotides: 10. CDR3 in DNA: TGTGCCAGCAGCGGACGGGGACTAGCGGGAGGATTGTATGAGCAGTTCTTC. Encoded protein: CASSGRGLAGGLYEQFF.

The rearrangement joins TRBV6-6 to TRBJ1-2; TRBD1 might be the D (6 bases). The ends were cut back, 4 bases at V and 8 bases at J, with 14 bases in the middle. The CDR3 spans 13 residues. Germline loops: CDR1 MNHNY, CDR2 SVGAGI (reference sequence). CDR3 amino acids: CASSSVHREGYTF. Written as DNA, the CDR3 is TGTGCCAGCAGTTCCGTACACAGGGAAGGCTACACCTTC.

The V call is TRBV7-2, the J call TRBJ2-5, with TRBD1 identical over 10 bases. Trimming at V came to 5 bases and at J to 2 bases, leaving 8 bases not matched to a gene. The CDR3 runs to 16 residues. Germline CDR1 reads SGHTA; CDR2 reads FQGNSA. The CDR3 coding sequence is TGTGCCAGCAGCCTTCGGACAGGGGGAGTACAAGAGACCCAGTACTTC. It is translated as CASSLRTGGVQETQYF.

CDR3 bases: TGTGCCAGCAGCCCCACCGGGACAGGGATAAATGAGCAGTTCTTC. It yields the protein CASSPTGTGINEQFF. This chain joins TRBV9 and TRBJ2-1; 9 bases fit TRBD1. Germline V lookup: CDR1 SGDLS, CDR2 YYNGEE. Losses at the gene ends were 4 bases for V and 7 bases for J; bases not matched to a gene: 9. The CDR3 is 15 amino acids.

On this clone: The sample contains more than one DNA sequence encoding this CDR3. The chain couples TRBV4-1 to TRBJ1-4; no reliable D call. Germline CDR1 is MGHRA and CDR2 is YSYEKL. CDR3 length: 13 amino acids. The ends were cut back, 1 base at V and 6 bases at J, with 6 bases in the middle. The CDR3, as DNA: TGCGCCAGCAGCCAAGGGCGCGATGAAAAACTGTTTTTT. As protein: CASSQGRDEKLFF.

For this clone: Other nucleotide sequences in the sample specify the same CDR3. The rearrangement uses TRBV27 and TRBJ1-1; D possibly corresponds to TRBD1 (5 bases). Per the germline V gene, CDR1 is MNHEY and CDR2 is SMNVEV (reference sequence). The CDR3 consists of 11 residues. V lost 5 bases to trimming and J lost 5 bases, with 6 bases between them. CDR3 sequence reads: CASSEGTEAFF. The CDR3 DNA is TGTGCCAGCAGTGAGGGGACTGAAGCTTTCTTT.

The chain links TRBV7-9 to TRBJ2-1; either TRBD1 or TRBD2 may fit D (5 bases each). The CDR3 consists of 15 residues. Trimming took off 5 bases at V and 6 bases at J, with 17 bases between the two ends. In germline, CDR1 is SEHNR, CDR2 FQNEAQ (reference sequence). CDR3 sequence (DNA): TGTGCCAGCAGCCCTACGGGGCTGGCGGGCAATGAGCAGTTCTTC. This translates into CASSPTGLAGNEQFF.

The chain couples TRBV5-5 to TRBJ1-5; D not resolved. The V gene's germline CDR1 is SGHKS and CDR2 YYEKEE (reference sequence). The V end was cut by 2 bases, the J end by 9 bases, with 6 bases between. The CDR3 sequence is 11 residues long. The CDR3 region has the DNA TGTGCCAGCAGCTTCCCCGGGCCCCAGCATTTT. Amino acid sequence: CASSFPGPQHF.

The rearrangement uses TRBV6-6 and TRBJ2-1, with D perhaps matching TRBD2 (6 bases). This CDR3 contains 16 residues. Deletions cut 2 bases from V and 7 bases from J, with 18 bases between. CDR1 and CDR2 (germline): MNHNY, SVGAGI (reference sequence). Here the CDR3 reads CASSYGFGDFGNEQFF. CDR3 nucleotides: TGTGCCAGCAGTTACGGGTTTGGGGACTTCGGTAATGAGCAGTTCTTC.

The CDR3 coding sequence is TGTGCCAGCAGCCCGCGGCCCTCGGACACCGGGGAGCTGTTTTTT. Translated: CASSPRPSDTGELFF. The V and J genes are TRBV7-9 and TRBJ2-2; D is uncertain. The CDR3 covers 15 residues. Germline CDR1 is SEHNR and CDR2 is FQNEAQ (reference sequence). V lost 5 bases to trimming and J lost 3 bases, with 13 bases between them. Full variable domain (remainder filled in from reference TRBV7-9 and TRBJ2-2): DTGVSQNPRHKITKRGQNVTFRCDPISEHNRLYWYRQTLGQGPEFLTYFQNEAQLEKSRLLSDRFSAERPKGSFSTLEIQRTEQGDSAMYLCASSPRPSDTGELFFGEGSRLTVL.

The chain carries TRBV7-8 and TRBJ1-1; 12 nucleotides line up with TRBD1. The CDR3 runs to 15 residues. CDR1 and CDR2 (germline): SGHVS, FQNEAQ. V shed 2 bases, J shed 11 bases, and the junction held 9 bases outside the gene matches. CDR3 nucleotide sequence: TGTGCCAGCAGCTTACAAAGGGACAGGGGGCGGAAGGCTTTCTTT. It translates to CASSLQRDRGRKAFF.

The genes are TRBV7-2 and TRBJ2-7; D is undetermined. The V gene's germline CDR1 is SGHTA and CDR2 FQGNSA. Trimming shortened V by 3 bases and J by 6 bases, and 6 bases separated the two germline ends. The CDR3 is 11 residues long. The CDR3 protein is CASSFSGEQYF. The CDR3, as DNA: TGTGCCAGCAGCTTTAGTGGCGAGCAGTACTTC.